This T cell receptor (beta chain) was identified in a study of blood T cell repertoires in COVID-19 (dated by TCRdb to 2018 to 2020). Concerning the study at large: Samples covering the acute and convalescent phases of COVID-19 were provided by collaborators in the United States, Italy and Spain. The prospective study material was composed of cDNA or gDNA derived from T cells, B-cell-depleted T cells, or PBMCs. Deeply sampled blood TCRbeta repertoires from subjects exposed to, actively infected with, or recovered from COVID-19 were included in the dataset. A freely available public database, intended as a resource for researchers studying the immune response to SARS-CoV-2, is where the repertoires were released. The samples were drawn from the first 160 participants of the ongoing ImmuneRACE study and from over a thousand subjects provided by 6 global collaborators. Sample metadata almost always included a de-identified subject ID, COVID-19 status, age in years and sex. Where available, HLA class I and class II types were obtained from metadata supplied by the sample provider rather than from assay-based typing. The research as a whole found: Clinical and demographic metadata were provided uncurated, with the amount varying by source and participant.

One collaborating source in Seattle enrolled patients while the patients were actively infected and followed the patients over time throughout the course of disease. The collaborating institutions used their own protocols to collect whole blood in K2EDTA tubes. For TCRbeta analysis, collaborators shipped samples in one of three forms: frozen whole blood, isolated PBMCs, or DNA extracted from either of those sample types. TCRbeta CDR3 regions were amplified from genomic DNA by means of the immunoSEQ Assay, a bias-controlled multiplex PCR. As for the authors' bioinformatics: The number of nucleated cells in each sample was estimated from the amplification of reference gene primers within the assay. To quantify the absolute abundance of each unique TCRbeta CDR3 rearrangement, sequence reads were collapsed and filtered. For each sample, productive Simpson clonality was calculated as the square root of Simpson's diversity index across productive rearrangements. The table comes from immuneACCESS by way of TCRdb, which keeps in-frame sequences with V and J called. Part of the clones is missing from these tables; in studies checked, under half for an unresolved V gene and the rest for unknown reasons. For V, J and clone size, that table is used; D and trimming come from the DNA. The sample table holds about 200,000 clones, of which around four fifths were seen once. Of the sample, over 4% is held by the ten largest clones.

This clone has only one observation. Its target antigen remains unknown. Base quality data are lacking; no much larger clone is found one base away. Sequences SEHNR (CDR1) and FQNEAQ (CDR2) are obtained from the germline V gene (reference sequence). The trim is 2 bases for V and 8 bases for J, with a gap of 9 bases between the germline ends. Measured from the cysteine to the phenylalanine, the CDR3 is 13 residues long. The DNA shown is the 39-base CDR3, in frame from base 1. Sequencing was done on a sample of peripheral blood. The chain joins TRBV7-9 to TRBJ1-4, with no confident D gene call. This TCR derives from a woman in her sixties or seventies with COVID-19, enrolled during active disease. For the CDR3, the sequence is CASSLWGGEKLFF. The DNA sequence is TGTGCCAGCAGCTTATGGGGAGGGGAAAAACTGTTTTTT.